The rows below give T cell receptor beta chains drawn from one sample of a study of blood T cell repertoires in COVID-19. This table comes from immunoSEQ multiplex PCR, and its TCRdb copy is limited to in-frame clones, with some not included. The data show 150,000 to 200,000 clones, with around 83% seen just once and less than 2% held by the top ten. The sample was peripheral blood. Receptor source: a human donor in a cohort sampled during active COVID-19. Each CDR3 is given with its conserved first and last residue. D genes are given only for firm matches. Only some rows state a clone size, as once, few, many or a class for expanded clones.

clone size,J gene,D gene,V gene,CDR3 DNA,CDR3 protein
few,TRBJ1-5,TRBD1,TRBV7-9,TGTGCCAGCAGCCCCCCGACAGGGAAGCAGCCCCAGCATTTT,CASSPPTGKQPQHF
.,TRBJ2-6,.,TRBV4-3,TGCGCCAGCAGCCAACGATTTATGGAGGCTGGGGCCAACGTCCTGACTTTC,CASSQRFMEAGANVLTF
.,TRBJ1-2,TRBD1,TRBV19,TGTGCCAGTAGTTTTTCGGACAGGAACTATGGCTACACCTTC,CASSFSDRNYGYTF
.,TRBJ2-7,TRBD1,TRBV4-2,TGTGCCAGCAGCCCCCTGCAGGGGGTCCCCGAGCAGTACTTC,CASSPLQGVPEQYF
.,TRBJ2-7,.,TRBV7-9,TGTGCCAGCAGCTTAAGAGGGGCGGGGAGCTCCTACGAGCAGTACTTC,CASSLRGAGSSYEQYF
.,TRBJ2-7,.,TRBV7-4,TGTGCCAGCAGCTTTAGGGAGACGGCCCCCTACGAGCAGTACTTC,CASSFRETAPYEQYF
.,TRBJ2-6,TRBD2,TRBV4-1,TGCGCCAGCAGCCAATCCCCCTCTAGCGGGAGGGCCTCTGGGGCCAACGTCCTGACTTTC,CASSQSPSSGRASGANVLTF
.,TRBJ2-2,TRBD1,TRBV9,TGTGCCAGCAGCCCCGGACAGGGGACCGGGGAGCTGTTTTTT,CASSPGQGTGELFF
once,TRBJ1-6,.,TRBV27,TGTGCCAGCAGTTTGTCTCAGTTTGGTTCACCCCTCCACTTT,CASSLSQFGSPLHF
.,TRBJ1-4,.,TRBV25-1,TGTGCCAGCGGCTACGGAGCTGAAAAACTGTTTTTT,CASGYGAEKLFF
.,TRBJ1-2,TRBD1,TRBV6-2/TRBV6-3,TGTGCCAGCAGTTTTCCGGACAGGTGGGCCTACACCTTC,CASSFPDRWAYTF
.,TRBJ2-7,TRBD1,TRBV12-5,TGTGCTAGTGGTTTGGCAGGGACAGGGAACTCCTACGAGCAGTACTTC,CASGLAGTGNSYEQYF